This T cell receptor beta chain was recorded in a study of early T cells in non-severe SARS-CoV-2 infection. Study-wide context: Whole-blood bulk RNA, unsorted, was sequenced, and chains were unpaired. Points from the study as a whole: VDJdb matching, biased toward anti-spike CD8 responses, missed private and CD4 specificities.

As to this clonotype: Its antigen is undetermined.

Unique molecular identifiers were added to individual cDNA molecules. MiXCR was run by TCRdb on the 5' RACE reads, yielding one entry per CDR3 protein. Of approximately 74,000 distinct CDR3 sequences in the sample, around 15% were seen once. The sample was whole blood. The sequence derives from an adult who was a healthcare worker with PCR-confirmed SARS-CoV-2 infection or an uninfected control (not recorded which).

The CDR3, as DNA: TGTGCCAGCAGCCAATTCCCTGGGGAGCTGTTTTTT. Encoded protein: CASSQFPGELFF. V usage is TRBV27 and J usage is TRBJ2-2; D not resolved. In germline, CDR1 is MNHEY, CDR2 SMNVEV (reference sequence). The CDR3 covers 12 residues. The V gene lost 6 bases and the J gene lost 8 bases, with 10 bases spanning the gap.